The next 21 T cell receptor beta chains were all read from a single sample in a study of T cells after somatic rescue of genetic block. Produced via immunoSEQ multiplex PCR; TCRdb's table is partial and in-frame only. The sample consists of around 64,000 clones, just over 90% of them appearing once. The sequenced material came from peripheral blood mononuclear cells (PBMCs). Receptors were obtained from a man aged 35 to 55.

The gene calls are TRBV5-1 and TRBJ2-7; 9 nucleotides match TRBD1. The V gene's germline CDR1 is SGHRS and CDR2 YFSETQ. Trimming cost V 2 bases and J 3 bases; bases outside gene matches: 9. The CDR3 is 16 residues long. The CDR3 DNA reads TGCGCCAGCAGCTTCCAACCCCCGGGACAGGGCTACGAGCAGTACTTC. Amino acids: CASSFQPPGQGYEQYF. Complete variable domain (other parts from reference TRBV5-1 and TRBJ2-7): KAGVTQTPRYLIKTRGQQVTLSCSPISGHRSVSWYQQTPGQGLQFLFEYFSETQRNKGNFPGRFSGRQFSNSRSEMNVSTLELGDSALYLCASSFQPPGQGYEQYFGPGTRLTVT.

The V gene is TRBV6-1, the J gene TRBJ2-5; 7 nucleotides line up with TRBD2. After removal of 1 base from V and 5 bases from J, the junction contained 4 bases not matched to a gene. This CDR3 is built from 14 residues. Germline loops: CDR1 MNHNS, CDR2 SASEGT. The CDR3 loop reads CASSEVGEGETQYF. CDR3 nucleotide sequence: TGTGCCAGCAGTGAAGTGGGGGAGGGGGAGACCCAGTACTTC.

This chain uses TRBV10-1 with TRBJ2-7; 7 nucleotides match TRBD1. This CDR3 has 13 amino acids. From germline, CDR1 is WNHNN and CDR2 SYGVQD (reference sequence). The trim removed 6 bases at V and 0 bases at J, leaving 2 bases unmatched. The CDR3 sequence: CASSRDSSYEQYF. Written as DNA, the CDR3 is TGCGCCAGCAGCCGGGACAGCTCCTACGAGCAGTACTTC.

This chain links TRBV10-2 with TRBJ1-5, with 8 positions matching TRBD1. The germline V gene has CDR1 WSHSY and CDR2 SAAADI. The CDR3 has 14 residues. V lost 6 bases, J lost 4 bases, and 5 bases stayed unmatched. CDR3 nucleotide sequence: TGCGCCAGCAGCGAGCGGACAGGGAATCAGCCCCAGCATTTT. Its protein is CASSERTGNQPQHF.

The rearrangement uses TRBV7-9 and TRBJ1-4; D ambiguous. Germline loops: CDR1 SEHNR, CDR2 FQNEAQ (reference sequence). Trimming took 0 bases from V and 0 from J, leaving 11 bases between them. The CDR3 loop spans 17 amino acids. CDR3 nucleotide sequence: TGTGCCAGCAGCTTAGCGCTCGGGGTCCCAACTAATGAAAAACTGTTTTTT. Its translation: CASSLALGVPTNEKLFF.

This chain uses TRBV7-2 with TRBJ2-7, with a tentative D call TRBD1 (6 bases). The CDR3 consists of 14 residues. Germline CDR1 SGHTA, CDR2 FQGNSA. V lost 2 bases to trimming and J lost 6 bases, with 14 bases between them. The CDR3 nucleotides are TGTGCCAGCAGCTTACTCCGTGAGGGGGTCGAGCAGTACTTC. This translates into CASSLLREGVEQYF.

V gene TRBV5-4 combines with J gene TRBJ1-2; D remains ambiguous. The CDR3 runs 14 residues. CDR1 SGHNT and CDR2 YYREEE come from the germline V gene (reference sequence). The ends were cut back, 1 base at V and 3 bases at J, with 10 bases in the middle. In nucleotides, the CDR3 is TGTGCCAGCAGCTTGTGGGCCAGAGACTATGGCTACACCTTC. Its translation: CASSLWARDYGYTF.

This chain connects TRBV4-2 to TRBJ1-1; TRBD1 aligns across 9 bases. V shed 3 bases and J 3 bases; nucleotides not matched to a gene: 5. The CDR3 covers 15 residues. CDR1 is LGHNA and CDR2 is YNFKEQ in the germline V gene. DNA for the CDR3: TGTGCCAGCAGCCAGGGGGACAGGGACTACACTGAAGCTTTCTTT. Encoded protein: CASSQGDRDYTEAFF.

The chain has TRBV11-3 and TRBJ2-2; 10 bases line up with TRBD1. The CDR3 loop spans 16 amino acids. With V trimmed by 1 base and J by 4 bases, 3 bases remained unmatched. Germline V gene sequence: CDR1 SGHNT, CDR2 YENEEA. CDR3 nucleotide sequence: TGTGCCAGCAGCTTAGCGGACAGGGGGATCACCGGGGAGCTGTTTTTT. It specifies CASSLADRGITGELFF.

The V call is TRBV7-9, the J call TRBJ2-7, with 9 bases fitting TRBD2. The CDR3 has 15 residues. The J segment lost 0 bases and the V segment lost 4 bases, leaving 4 bases of the junction unmatched. The germline V gene encodes CDR1 SEHNR and CDR2 FQNEAQ (reference sequence). The CDR3 reads CASSSLAGDSYEQYF. The CDR3, as DNA: TGTGCCAGCAGCTCGTTAGCGGGGGACTCCTACGAGCAGTACTTC.

This sequence joins TRBV6-5 and TRBJ1-6; TRBD1 matches at 7 bases. The germline V gene has CDR1 MNHEY and CDR2 SVGAGI. V lost 5 bases to trimming and J lost 8 bases; unmatched junction nucleotides: 9. The CDR3 runs 15 residues. The CDR3 DNA reads TGTGCCAGCAGTACGGACCGGGACAGAGATTCACCCCTCCACTTT. Protein: CASSTDRDRDSPLHF.

This rearrangement joins TRBV6-1 to TRBJ2-1; unclear D gene. Germline loops: CDR1 MNHNS, CDR2 SASEGT. V lost 4 bases to trimming and J lost 0 bases, with 7 bases between them. The CDR3 spans 14 residues. The CDR3 DNA sequence: TGTGCCAGCAGTGCCATTAGCTCCTACAATGAGCAGTTCTTC. This sequence encodes CASSAISSYNEQFF.

The gene calls are TRBV13 and TRBJ1-1; D not certain. CDR1 is PRHDT and CDR2 is FYEKMQ in the germline V gene (reference sequence). Trimming left V 0 bases short and J 0 bases short, with 8 bases between. The CDR3 has 15 amino acids. This CDR3 is CASSLGIAMNTEAFF. The DNA of the CDR3 is TGTGCCAGCAGCTTAGGCATAGCTATGAACACTGAAGCTTTCTTT.

The chain is built from TRBV19 and TRBJ1-1, with D tentatively TRBD1 (6 bases). The CDR3 extends over 14 amino acids. Trimming took off 10 bases at V and 0 bases at J, with 15 bases between the two ends. The germline gives CDR1 LNHDA, CDR2 SQIVND (reference sequence). The CDR3 bases are TGTGCCACCCGGGACACTCGGGTGAACACTGAAGCTTTCTTT. Translation: CATRDTRVNTEAFF.

This rearrangement joins TRBV5-8 to TRBJ1-4, with D possibly matching TRBD1 (6 bases). The length of the CDR3 is 14 residues. CDR1 is SGHTS and CDR2 is YDEGEE in the germline V gene. V was clipped by 2 bases and J by 8 bases, with 13 bases between them. Here the CDR3 DNA reads TGTGCCAGCAGCTTATTACAGGGAACGGAAAAACTGTTTTTT. It codes for CASSLLQGTEKLFF.

The chain recombines TRBV5-1 with TRBJ1-1, with D possibly TRBD1 on 5 matching bases. From germline, CDR1 is SGHRS and CDR2 YFSETQ. The V and J ends lost 4 bases and 4 bases respectively, with 17 bases between them. The CDR3 consists of 15 residues. Here the CDR3 reads CASSQGTGAATEAFF. DNA for the CDR3: TGCGCCAGCAGCCAAGGGACCGGCGCCGCCACTGAAGCTTTCTTT.

On this clone itself: Other DNA sequences in this specimen translate into the identical CDR3. The chain employs TRBV29-1 and TRBJ2-4, with D possibly TRBD1 on 5 matching bases. V was shortened by 6 bases and J by 0 bases, with 9 bases between the two germline ends. From germline, CDR1 is SQVTM and CDR2 ANQGSEA. The CDR3 covers 13 residues. CDR3 DNA: TGCAGCGTGAGGACACTAGCCAAAAACATTCAGTACTTC. This translates into CSVRTLAKNIQYF.

This clone was counted a single time. The V call is TRBV30, the J call TRBJ1-5, with 10 bases lining up with TRBD1. Germline CDR1 is GTSNPN and CDR2 is SVGIG (reference sequence). The CDR3 extends over 14 amino acids. V dropped 6 bases and J dropped 4; count of bases not matched to a gene: 6. CDR3 bases: TGTGCCTGCGAAGACAGGGGGCGTAATCAGCCCCAGCATTTT. This sequence encodes CACEDRGRNQPQHF.

The gene calls are TRBV15 and TRBJ2-5; D is undetermined. With 3 bases removed from V and 5 bases from J, the gap between germline ends came to 7 bases. Germline V lookup: CDR1 LNHNV, CDR2 YYDKDF (reference sequence). The CDR3 extends over 12 amino acids. CDR3 region: CATSRGFETQYF. CDR3 nucleotide sequence: TGTGCCACCAGCAGGGGTTTTGAGACCCAGTACTTC.

The chain couples TRBV5-1 to TRBJ1-2; D unclear. The V end was cut by 2 bases, the J end by 3 bases, with 8 bases between. Germline values: CDR1 SGHRS, CDR2 YFSETQ. This CDR3 is built from 13 residues. DNA of the CDR3: TGCGCCAGCAGCTTAGACGGAGACTATGGCTACACCTTC. This sequence encodes CASSLDGDYGYTF.

The chain carries TRBV9 and TRBJ2-2, with 8 nucleotides matching TRBD2. Trimming removed 0 bases from V and 1 base from J; junction bases left unmatched: 5. The CDR3 is 17 amino acids. The germline gives CDR1 SGDLS, CDR2 YYNGEE. CDR3 residues: CASSVGLAGRNTGELFF. DNA of the CDR3: TGTGCCAGCAGCGTAGGGCTAGCGGGTAGGAACACCGGGGAGCTGTTTTTT.